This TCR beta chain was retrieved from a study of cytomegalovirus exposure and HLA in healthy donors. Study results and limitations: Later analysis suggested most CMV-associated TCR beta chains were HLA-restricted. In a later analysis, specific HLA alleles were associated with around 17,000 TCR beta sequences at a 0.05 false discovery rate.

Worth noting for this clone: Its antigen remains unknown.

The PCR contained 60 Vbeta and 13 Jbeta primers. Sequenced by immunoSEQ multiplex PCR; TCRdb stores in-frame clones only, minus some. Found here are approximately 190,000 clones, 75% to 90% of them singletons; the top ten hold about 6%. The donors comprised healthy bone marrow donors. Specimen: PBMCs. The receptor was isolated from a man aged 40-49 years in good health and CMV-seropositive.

Here the CDR3 reads CASRTSGVMGNEQFF. The CDR3 DNA follows: TGTGCCAGCAGGACCTCAGGGGTCATGGGGAATGAGCAGTTCTTC. The chain combines TRBV27 with TRBJ2-1, with D maybe TRBD1 (6 bases). Germline V gene data show CDR1 as MNHEY and CDR2 as SMNVEV (reference sequence). CDR3 length equals 15 residues. The V and J ends lost 6 bases and 7 bases respectively, with 19 bases between them.